The 5 T cell receptor beta chains below come from one sample, sequenced in a study of T cells in localized non-small cell lung cancer. TCRdb's copy holds only in-frame clones and misses some; the assay was immunoSEQ multiplex PCR. The table has some 25,000 clones, around 88% seen once. The input for sequencing was peripheral blood mononuclear cells, taken before any cancer treatment. All receptors come from a woman aged 35-75 years with stage III lung adenocarcinoma.

The chain couples TRBV4-1 to TRBJ2-5; 7 nucleotides line up with TRBD1. The J segment lost 0 bases and the V segment lost 1 base, leaving 8 bases of the junction unmatched. The CDR3 loop spans 17 amino acids. Germline V CDR1 and CDR2: MGHRA, YSYEKL. The CDR3 DNA sequence: TGCGCCAGCAGCCAAGGTGGACAGGCCCAGTACCAAGAGACCCAGTACTTC. Its translation: CASSQGGQAQYQETQYF.

As for this clone: A junction boundary mismatches the germline segment, possibly from a read error. In DNA, the CDR3 is TGTGCCAGCAGCCCGCAAGGCTCTAGGGCCAACGTCCTGACTTTC. Translating it yields CASSPQGSRANVLTF. The gene calls are TRBV6-5 and TRBJ2-6; D gene ambiguous. The CDR3 sequence is 15 residues long. Germline CDR1 is MNHEY and CDR2 is SVGAGI.

This clone has just a few counts. The V and J genes are TRBV30 and TRBJ1-1; D ambiguous. Germline V gene data show CDR1 as GTSNPN and CDR2 as SVGIG (reference sequence). The ends were cut back, 2 bases at V and 1 base at J, with 5 bases in the middle. CDR3 length: 12 amino acids. CDR3 loop: CAWSPWNTEAFF. DNA of the CDR3: TGTGCCTGGAGTCCTTGGAACACTGAAGCTTTCTTT.

Here the CDR3 DNA reads TGTGCCAGCAGCTTGTTCGGGACAGGGGGATACACTGAAGCTTTCTTT. It encodes CASSLFGTGGYTEAFF. The chain couples TRBV5-8 to TRBJ1-1; 11 bases agree with TRBD1. This CDR3 is built from 16 residues. Trimming at V came to 1 base and at J to 3 bases, leaving 5 bases not matched to a gene. Germline CDR1 is SGHTS and CDR2 is YDEGEE.

This rearrangement joins TRBV7-2 to TRBJ2-5, with D uncertain. The CDR3 loop spans 16 amino acids. Germline CDR1 is SGHTA and CDR2 is FQGNSA. V gave up 5 bases and J gave up 1 base, with 17 bases separating them. The CDR3 spells CASSASEPGPQETQYF. The CDR3 DNA reads as TGTGCCAGCAGCGCCTCAGAGCCGGGCCCCCAAGAGACCCAGTACTTC.